This T cell receptor (beta chain) was recovered during a study of cytomegalovirus exposure and HLA in healthy donors (dated by TCRdb to 2016 to 2017). Context from the whole study: In an earlier analysis of approximately 500 of the donors, 250 to 350 Gb of sequence data and 100 million or so unique TCR beta sequences from about 180 million T cells were reported. On average, about 240,000 unique TCR beta nucleotide sequences were sequenced per donor among 300 to 500 genotyped donors of the cohort, with roughly 18% of those sequences being non-productive. HLA typing covered class I and class II loci at four-digit resolution. A later analysis re-analyzed previously published TCR beta repertoires from 650 to 800 donors and added high-resolution HLA genotyping to study TCR occurrence patterns. Using immunosequencing, the study profiled T cell repertoires from approximately 700 subjects and related those repertoires to cytomegalovirus serostatus. Roughly 290 gigabases of sequencing data and 91 million or so unique TCR sequences made up an early release that covered several hundred HLA-typed donors. The genetic ancestry cluster associated with self-reported Caucasian donors included 81% of the approximately 410 genotyped donors. Rather than using new phenotypic data, the later analysis identified candidate immune exposures from TCR beta sequences and from how often those sequences occurred across donors. All discovery cohort repertoires had been generated on a single sequencing platform. The number of donors typed differed by locus, with roughly 629-640 for A, B, C, DRB1 and DQB1, 522 for DQA1, over 600 for DPA1, and approximately 470 for DPB1. A separate validation cohort of roughly 120 different subjects was used in addition to the approximately 670-subject first cohort. In an earlier analysis of 500 to 650 of the donors, high-throughput TCR beta sequencing was used to judge whether each TCR beta V gene segment behaved as functional or pseudogenic. To predict cytomegalovirus infection status, the study brought together high-throughput TCR immunosequencing, statistical association of individual TCRs with disease status, and machine learning. Alongside the repertoire data, information on donor age, sex, ethnicity and CMV serostatus was compiled. The study aimed to test whether cataloging public T cell receptors could reveal signatures of past pathogen exposure. Roughly 5 DR-DQ haplotypes were handled as single units for association and clustering, since linkage in the cohort was strong. In a later genetic analysis, genome-wide SNP genotypes for about three fifths of the roughly 670 donors were used, and that subset was treated as a discovery cohort.

The protocol used for the library was the immunoSEQ multiplex PCR assay. For the multiplex PCR, a mixture combining 60 forward primers for TCR Vbeta segments and 13 reverse primers for TCR Jbeta segments was used. A multiplex PCR assay on genomic DNA amplified the CDR3 region of rearranged TCR beta genes. Amplified TCR beta libraries were sequenced as 87-base-pair reads on the Illumina HiSeq System. Per the original workflow: A later analysis counted about 80 million unique TCR beta chains across the 500 to 850 repertoires, and around 9.9 million of these chains were shared by at least two donors. Raw reads were error-corrected and collapsed into unique sequences with a nearest-neighbor algorithm that merged closely related sequences to remove PCR and sequencing errors. Alignment of CDR3 sequences to IMGT reference sequences was used to assign V, D and J gene segments. For a sequence to be retained, at least a six-nucleotide match to both a V gene segment and a J gene segment was required. A rearrangement was called productive if the CDR3 had no stop codons and remained in frame with V and J, and every other rearrangement was called non-productive. Following IMGT convention, CDR3 was defined as the stretch from the second conserved V-encoded cysteine up to the conserved J-encoded phenylalanine. The earlier analysis of 550 to 650 of the donors excluded any sequence lacking an unambiguous match to a single V gene segment. An earlier analysis of a few hundred of the donors called V segments functional above 56.7% productive rearrangements and segregating when the between-donor standard deviation exceeded 5%. To diagnose cytomegalovirus status from the catalog of TCR beta chain sequences, a statistical classification framework was built. In a later analysis, V and J genes were assigned by comparing TCR nucleotide sequences against IMGT/GENE-DB human TR gene sequences. In a later analysis, CDR3 sequences and most-parsimonious VDJ recombination scenarios were assigned using the TCRdist pipeline. In a later analysis, each TCR beta chain was defined by its CDR3 amino acid sequence together with its V-gene family, and reads without a unique V-gene family were excluded. In a later analysis, 450 to 600 highly shared, low-generation-probability nucleotide sequences were removed to address suspected cross-contamination and a sequencing artifact. A later analysis calculated a clonal expansion index for each public chain from normalized within-repertoire ranks of inferred template counts. In a later analysis, generation probabilities were computed using a VDJ recombination model fitted to out-of-frame rearrangements, and the results were checked against IGoR. Hypergeometric tests were used in a later analysis to score TCR-TCR, TCR-HLA and TCR-CMV co-occurrence, with a repertoire-size bias correction applied to the TCR pairs. To estimate false discovery rates, a later analysis permuted the HLA or CMV assignments 20 times. In a later analysis, co-occurring TCRs were grouped using DBSCAN, and TCRdist sequence similarity was added for clustering within HLA-allele-positive subsets. Repertoires with fewer than 30,000 or more than 120,000 public chains were left out of co-occurrence clustering, as were a handful of repertoires with anomalous nucleotide sharing. TCRdb re-hosts the immuneACCESS table, in-frame sequences only. Its copies lack some clones; in the studies checked, an unresolved V gene accounts for under half of them, and the cause for the rest is not known. V and J calls and clone size follow that table, whereas D and trimming were derived from the DNA. The sample profile shows about 64,000 clones; 85% of them were found once. About 10% of the sample comes from the top ten.

Via the germline V gene (reference sequence), CDR1 is SEHNR and CDR2 FQNEAQ. Measured from the cysteine to the phenylalanine, the CDR3 is 17 residues long. Only CDR3 DNA remains: 51 bases, in frame from the first base. On this clone: What antigen it recognizes has not been identified. At one boundary the junction diverges from the germline segment, which might be a read error.

Broader findings and caveats from the paper: Most TCR sequences were observed very rarely across donors, whereas some public TCRs were present in many individuals. The cohort was sequenced for TCR beta chains only, and without alpha or paired-chain data the features that could be detected were limited. Sequencing depth was assumed to be roughly uniform across donors in the presence/absence analyses, though that assumption may not hold. The study listed approximately 150 TCR beta chains as associated with cytomegalovirus. A further reported finding was that TCR beta sequences accurately predicted the HLA-A and HLA-B alleles for most subjects in the first cohort. A later analysis found that most CMV-associated TCR beta chains appeared HLA-restricted, with HLA associations seemingly driven largely by CMV exposure. According to the authors, the approach could potentially be generalized to other disease states and immunological phenotypes. A later genetic analysis associated a missense DCLRE1C variant with V-gene and J-gene trimming of TCR beta chains, and an independent cohort replicated the association. Compared with the roughly 670-donor mean, donors in an Asian-associated ancestry cluster had fewer N-insertions in productive TCRs, according to a later genetic analysis. In a later analysis, HLA-associated TCR beta chains were found to be more clonally expanded and to have lower generation probabilities than equally common non-associated chains. Strong co-occurrence of HLA alleles, especially DR and DQ, made assigning TCR associations to individual alleles difficult. A cluster of highly shared sequence variants was judged likely to be a technical artifact of the sequencing pipeline. In a later analysis, more than 15,000 TCR beta sequences were associated with specific HLA alleles at a false discovery rate of 0.05. The classifier was reported to diagnose cytomegalovirus status with high specificity and sensitivity in both the original and validation cohorts. Correlated functional status among segregating V segments might reflect linkage disequilibrium, but an unknown experimental factor could not be ruled out. The earlier analysis of 587 of the donors excluded roughly 17 rarely observed V segments, including chromosome 9 orphons, because counts were too low. According to a later analysis, TCR association rates differed among HLA loci, with DRB1 alleles showing the most associated TCRs and HLA-C alleles showing the fewest. In vitro tests confirmed that a few of the cytomegalovirus-associated TCR beta chains recognize cytomegalovirus antigens. The only immune exposure information available for the cohort was CMV serostatus. A later analysis reported that several top co-occurrence clusters appeared linked to parvovirus B19, influenza, CMV and Epstein-Barr virus. Because the 87-base-pair reads could not distinguish some IMGT-functional V segments, including TRBV6-2 and TRBV6-3, those segments were excluded. Broadly in line with IMGT annotations, most TCR beta V segments showed up in productive rearrangements about 87% or about 30% of the time in an earlier analysis of under 700 of the donors. Because HLA typing was missing for some donors at each locus, association tests included only the typed subset.

The cohort consisted of 600 to 750 healthy bone marrow donors. At the time of sampling, every cohort member was nominally healthy, though immune exposures that went unrecorded were likely present. The donor was CMV seronegative and was included in the group of 352 seronegative cohort members. Each donor provided a peripheral blood sample, and peripheral blood mononuclear cells were used for TCR beta sequencing. Genomic DNA extraction from the blood cell samples was performed with the Qiagen DNeasy Blood Extraction Kit. The clonotype was recovered from a female donor in good health and CMV-seronegative. Recombination linked TRBV7-9 to TRBJ2-3; the junction holds 7 bases that match TRBD1. Sequencing used PBMCs. The DNA is as follows: TGTTCCAGCACCCTACAACAGGGGCCCATACGGGGAGATACGCAGTATTTT. This gives the protein CSSTLQQGPIRGDTQYF.